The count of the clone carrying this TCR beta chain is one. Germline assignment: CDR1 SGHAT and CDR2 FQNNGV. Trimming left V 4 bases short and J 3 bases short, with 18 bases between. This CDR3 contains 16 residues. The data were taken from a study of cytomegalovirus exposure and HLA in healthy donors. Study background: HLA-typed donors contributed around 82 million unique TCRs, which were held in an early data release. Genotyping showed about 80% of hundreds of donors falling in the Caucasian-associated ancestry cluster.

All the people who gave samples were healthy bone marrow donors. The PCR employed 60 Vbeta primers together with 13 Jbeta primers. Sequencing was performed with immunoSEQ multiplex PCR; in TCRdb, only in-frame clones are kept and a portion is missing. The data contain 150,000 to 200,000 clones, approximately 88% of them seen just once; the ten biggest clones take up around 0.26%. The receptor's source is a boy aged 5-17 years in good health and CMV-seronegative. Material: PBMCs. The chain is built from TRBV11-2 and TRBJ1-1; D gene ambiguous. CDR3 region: CASSSRESSPHTEAFF. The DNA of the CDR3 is TGTGCCAGCAGCTCGAGGGAATCGTCACCCCACACTGAAGCTTTCTTT. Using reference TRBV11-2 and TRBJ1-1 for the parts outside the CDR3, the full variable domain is EAGVAQSPRYKIIEKRQSVAFWCNPISGHATLYWYQQILGQGPKLLIQFQNNGVVDDSQLPKDRFSAERLKGVDSTLKIQPAKLEDSAVYLCASSSRESSPHTEAFFGQGTRLTVV.